This is a list of T cell receptor beta chains from one sample in a study of T cells expressing NK-cell markers. Reanalyzing the 5' RACE reads, TCRdb keeps one entry per CDR3 protein, without DNA. Reported are about 140,000 distinct CDR3 sequences; the ten largest clones contain roughly 12%. Sequencing was done on a sample of blood T cells: a sorted CD56 or NKG2C T cell subset, CD4+ or CD8+ T cells, or bulk PBMC T cells (not recorded which). The receptors originated from a man younger than 35 in good health. Both conserved end residues are part of each CDR3.

v_gene: TRBV7-9
j_gene: TRBJ2-3
CDR3aa: CGGRSRADTQYF

v_gene: TRBV15
j_gene: TRBJ2-1
CDR3aa: CATSRDQAGVGNEQFF

v_gene: TRBV11-2
j_gene: TRBJ2-1
CDR3aa: CASSLLAHYNEQFF

v_gene: TRBV4-3
j_gene: TRBJ2-7
CDR3aa: CASSGGQGEAYEQYF

v_gene: TRBV15
j_gene: TRBJ2-3
CDR3aa: CATSRVEDTDTQYF

v_gene: TRBV4-1
j_gene: TRBJ2-1
CDR3aa: CASSPQISTSSYNEQFF

v_gene: TRBV12-3/TRBV12-4
j_gene: TRBJ2-1
CDR3aa: CASSHTSGAWNEQFF

v_gene: TRBV7-2
j_gene: TRBJ1-1
CDR3aa: CASSVPDRSPEAFF

v_gene: TRBV7-6
j_gene: TRBJ2-1
CDR3aa: CASSSGPGTYNEQFF

v_gene: TRBV15
j_gene: TRBJ2-1
CDR3aa: CATSREGAGGGNEQFF

v_gene: TRBV14
j_gene: TRBJ1-1
CDR3aa: CASSQILGSEAFF

v_gene: TRBV9
j_gene: TRBJ2-5
CDR3aa: CASSVAGGPQETQYF